The 8 T cell receptor beta chains below were found in one sample sequenced in a study of Ad26.COV2.S vaccination and SARS-CoV-2 variants (dated by TCRdb to the early 2020s). Library preparation used the immunoSEQ multiplex PCR assay. In its TCRdb copy, this immuneACCESS table keeps in-frame sequences only and misses some clones. Where compared with another copy, unresolved V genes explain less than half of these, and the others have no known cause. The sample table holds around 450,000 clones, of which approximately 90% were seen once. The ten largest account for about 1.5% of the sample. The meaning of the sample's treatment or condition label: some 20 received Ad26.COV2.S at low or high dose, single or two shots; about 5 received placebo; per-sample allocation not given. Repertoires of vaccine and placebo recipients were sequenced from samples taken on day 63 after the first injection. Sequences were derived from peripheral blood, sampled in a trial of Ad26.COV2.S vaccine versus placebo. The receptors originated from a person aged 18-60 years who received the Ad26.COV2.S COVID-19 vaccine or a placebo.

This chain joins TRBV10-3 and TRBJ1-2; tentative D call: TRBD1 (5 bases). The CDR3 totals 13 residues. Germline V lookup: CDR1 ENHRY, CDR2 SYGVKD. Trimming stripped 9 bases from V and 6 bases from J, with 17 bases between. CDR3 loop: CAIQSPGEDGYTF. CDR3 DNA: TGTGCCATACAGAGCCCGGGGGAGGATGGCTACACCTTC.

CDR3 residues: CASSQGRAKNIQYF. The CDR3 DNA reads as TGTGCCAGCAGCCAAGGTAGGGCCAAAAACATTCAGTACTTC. The V and J genes are TRBV3-1 (or the pseudogene TRBV3-2) and TRBJ2-4; D gene unclear. Trimming removed 1 base from V and 1 base from J, with 5 bases in between. Per germline, CDR1 LGHDT and CDR2 YNNKEL (reference sequence). The CDR3 has 14 residues.

The count of this clone is one. The chain employs TRBV18 and TRBJ2-1; D call uncertain. Trimming removed 5 bases at V and 7 bases at J, with 18 bases between. Germline CDR1 is KGHSH and CDR2 is LQKENI. There are 15 residues in the CDR3. The chain's CDR3 is CASSSKVGSGNEQFF. The DNA for the CDR3 is TGTGCCAGCTCATCCAAGGTGGGGTCCGGGAATGAGCAGTTCTTC.

The rearrangement uses TRBV28 and TRBJ1-4, with 9 positions matching TRBD1. The CDR3 sequence is 16 residues long. Germline loops: CDR1 MDHEN, CDR2 SYDVKM. V lost 10 bases, J lost 0 bases, and 9 bases stayed unmatched. Written as DNA, the CDR3 is TGTGCCACCGAACAGGGGGCTGGTGCAACTAATGAAAAACTGTTTTTT. Its translation: CATEQGAGATNEKLFF. Supplemented by reference TRBV28 and TRBJ1-4, the full variable domain reads DVKVTQSSRYLVKRTGEKVFLECVQDMDHENMFWYRQDPGLGLRLIYFSYDVKMKEKGDIPEGYSVSREKKERFSLILESASTNQTSMYLCATEQGAGATNEKLFFGSGTQLSVL.

The genes are TRBV7-9 and TRBJ2-2, with 11 nucleotides matching TRBD2. The germline V gene has CDR1 SEHNR and CDR2 FQNEAQ (reference sequence). With 7 bases clipped from V and 4 bases from J, the junction kept 5 bases outside the gene matches. This CDR3 has 15 residues. CDR3 amino acids: CASTLLAGATGELFF. CDR3 nucleotides: TGTGCCAGCACCCTACTAGCGGGAGCCACCGGGGAGCTGTTTTTT.

This chain joins TRBV5-4 and TRBJ2-7; 10 bases line up with TRBD1. The V segment lost 3 bases and the J segment 4 bases; nucleotides outside the gene matches: 16. The CDR3 loop spans 18 amino acids. Germline values: CDR1 SGHNT, CDR2 YYREEE (reference sequence). This CDR3 reads CASSSAVLGTGAPYEQYF. CDR3 bases: TGTGCCAGCAGCTCCGCCGTGCTCGGGACAGGGGCACCTTACGAGCAGTACTTC. The entire variable domain, with the rest obtained from reference TRBV5-4 and TRBJ2-7, is as follows: ETGVTQSPTHLIKTRGQQVTLRCSSQSGHNTVSWYQQALGQGPQFIFQYYREEENGRGNFPPRFSGLQFPNYSSELNVNALELDDSALYLCASSSAVLGTGAPYEQYFGPGTRLTVT.

V gene TRBV2 combines with J gene TRBJ2-5; 8 nucleotides line up with TRBD2. The germline gives CDR1 SNHLY, CDR2 FYNNEI. The CDR3 is 14 residues long. After removal of 6 bases from V and 2 bases from J, the junction contained 5 bases not matched to a gene. The CDR3 bases are TGTGCCAGCAGCCGACTAGCGTTACAAGAGACCCAGTACTTC. This sequence encodes CASSRLALQETQYF.

The chain is built from TRBV9 and TRBJ2-3; tentative D call: TRBD1 (6 bases). Per germline, CDR1 SGDLS and CDR2 YYNGEE. This CDR3 comprises 14 residues. The V and J ends lost 1 base and 1 base respectively, with 7 bases between them. CDR3 loop: CASSVKGGTDTQYF. In DNA, the CDR3 is TGTGCCAGCAGCGTAAAGGGGGGCACAGATACGCAGTATTTT.